The clone carrying this T cell receptor (beta chain) was recorded once. Measured with immunoSEQ multiplex PCR; TCRdb has only the in-frame clones, and not every one. The sample consists of some 120,000 clones, approximately 80% of them appearing once. This entry belongs to a study of blood T cell repertoires in COVID-19. Study summary: Acute and convalescent COVID-19 samples came from the United States, Italy and Spain.

The germline gives CDR1 PRHDT, CDR2 FYEKMQ (reference sequence). Trimming cost V 5 bases and J 3 bases; bases outside gene matches: 12. CDR3 length equals 16 residues. This chain joins TRBV13 and TRBJ2-7, with 8 nucleotides matching TRBD2. The material sequenced was peripheral blood. This sequence originates from a woman between 50 and 59 years old with acute or convalescent COVID-19. CDR3 residues: CASSPAGGILDYEQYF. CDR3 DNA: TGTGCCAGCAGCCCCGCGGGGGGCATCTTGGACTACGAGCAGTACTTC. The variable domain in full, with the rest retrieved from reference TRBV13 and TRBJ2-7, is AAGVIQSPRHLIKEKRETATLKCYPIPRHDTVYWYQQGPGQDPQFLISFYEKMQSDKGSIPDRFSAQQFSDYHSELNMSSLELGDSALYFCASSPAGGILDYEQYFGPGTRLTVT.